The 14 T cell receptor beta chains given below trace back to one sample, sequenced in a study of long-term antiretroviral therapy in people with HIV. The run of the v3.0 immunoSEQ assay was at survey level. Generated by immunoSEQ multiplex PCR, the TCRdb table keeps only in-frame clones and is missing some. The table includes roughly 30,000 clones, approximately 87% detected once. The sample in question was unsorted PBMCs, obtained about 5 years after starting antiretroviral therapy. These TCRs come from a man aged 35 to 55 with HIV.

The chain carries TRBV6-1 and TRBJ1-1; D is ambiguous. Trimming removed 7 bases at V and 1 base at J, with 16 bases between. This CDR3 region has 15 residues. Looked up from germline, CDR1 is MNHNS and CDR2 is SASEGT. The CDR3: CASNGPHGPNTEAFF. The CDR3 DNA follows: TGTGCCAGCAACGGACCACACGGCCCGAACACTGAAGCTTTCTTT.

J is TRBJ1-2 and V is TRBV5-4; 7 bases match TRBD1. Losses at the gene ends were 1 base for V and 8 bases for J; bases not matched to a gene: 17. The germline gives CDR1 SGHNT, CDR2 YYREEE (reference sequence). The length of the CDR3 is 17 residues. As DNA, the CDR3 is TGTGCCAGCAGCTTGAAAGGGGGCGCTGGTCTTTTATGGGGCTACACCTTC. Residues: CASSLKGGAGLLWGYTF.

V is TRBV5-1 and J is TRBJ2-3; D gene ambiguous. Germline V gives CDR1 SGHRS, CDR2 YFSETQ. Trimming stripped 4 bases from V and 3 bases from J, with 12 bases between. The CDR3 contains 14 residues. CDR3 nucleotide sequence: TGCGCCAGCAGCCCGTCCTGGGGTACAGATACGCAGTATTTT. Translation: CASSPSWGTDTQYF.

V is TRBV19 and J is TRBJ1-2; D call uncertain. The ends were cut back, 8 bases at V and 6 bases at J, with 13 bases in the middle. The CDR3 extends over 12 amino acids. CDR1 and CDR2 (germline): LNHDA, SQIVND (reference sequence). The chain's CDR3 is CASEGSPDGYTF. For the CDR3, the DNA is TGTGCCAGTGAAGGCTCTCCCGATGGCTACACCTTC. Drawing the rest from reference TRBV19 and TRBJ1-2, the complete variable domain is DGGITQSPKYLFRKEGQNVTLSCEQNLNHDAMYWYRQDPGQGLRLIYYSQIVNDFQKGDIAEGYSVSREKKESFPLTVTSAQKNPTAFYLCASEGSPDGYTFGSGTRLTVV.

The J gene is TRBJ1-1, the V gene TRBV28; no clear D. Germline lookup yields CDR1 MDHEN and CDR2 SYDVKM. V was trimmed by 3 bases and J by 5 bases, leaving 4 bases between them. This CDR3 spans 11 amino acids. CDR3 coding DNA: TGTGCCAGCAGTTTTGGGACTGAAGCTTTCTTT. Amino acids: CASSFGTEAFF.

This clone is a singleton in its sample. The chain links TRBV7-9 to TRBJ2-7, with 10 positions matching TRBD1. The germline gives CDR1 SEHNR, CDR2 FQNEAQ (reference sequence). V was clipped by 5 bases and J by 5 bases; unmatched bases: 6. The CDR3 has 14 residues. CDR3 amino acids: CASSRGQGVHEQYF. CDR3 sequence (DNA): TGTGCCAGCAGCCGTGGACAGGGGGTCCACGAGCAGTACTTC.

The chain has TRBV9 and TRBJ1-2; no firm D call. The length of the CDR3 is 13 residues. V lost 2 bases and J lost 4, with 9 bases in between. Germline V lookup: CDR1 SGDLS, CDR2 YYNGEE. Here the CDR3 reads CASSVLPAYGYTF. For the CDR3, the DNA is TGTGCCAGCAGCGTCCTCCCTGCCTATGGCTACACCTTC. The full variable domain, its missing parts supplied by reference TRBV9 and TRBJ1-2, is DSGVTQTPKHLITATGQRVTLRCSPRSGDLSVYWYQQSLDQGLQFLIQYYNGEERAKGNILERFSAQQFPDLHSELNLSSLELGDSALYFCASSVLPAYGYTFGSGTRLTVV.

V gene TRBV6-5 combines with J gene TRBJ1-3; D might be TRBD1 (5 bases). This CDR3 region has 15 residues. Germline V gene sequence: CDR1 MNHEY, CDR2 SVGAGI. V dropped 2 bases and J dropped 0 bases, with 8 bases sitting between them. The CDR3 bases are TGTGCCAGCAGTTACGGGGGTAACTCTGGAAACACCATATATTTT. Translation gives CASSYGGNSGNTIYF.

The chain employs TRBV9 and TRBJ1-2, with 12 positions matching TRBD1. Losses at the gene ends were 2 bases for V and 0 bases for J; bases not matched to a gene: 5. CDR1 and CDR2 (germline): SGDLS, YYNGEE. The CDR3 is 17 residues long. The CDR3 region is CASSVSGQGAPNYGYTF. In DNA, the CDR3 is TGTGCCAGCAGCGTCTCGGGACAGGGGGCGCCTAACTATGGCTACACCTTC.

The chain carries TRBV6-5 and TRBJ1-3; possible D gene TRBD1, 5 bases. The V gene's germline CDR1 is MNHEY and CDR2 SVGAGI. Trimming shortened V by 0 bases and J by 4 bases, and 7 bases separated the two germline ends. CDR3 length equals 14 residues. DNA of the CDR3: TGTGCCAGCAGTTACTCGACAGTAGGAAACACCATATATTTT. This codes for CASSYSTVGNTIYF.

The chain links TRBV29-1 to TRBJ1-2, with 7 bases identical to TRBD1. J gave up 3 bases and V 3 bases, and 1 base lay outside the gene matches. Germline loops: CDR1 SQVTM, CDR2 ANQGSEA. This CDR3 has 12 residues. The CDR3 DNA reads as TGCAGCGTTGACGGGACAGACTATGGCTACACCTTC. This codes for CSVDGTDYGYTF.

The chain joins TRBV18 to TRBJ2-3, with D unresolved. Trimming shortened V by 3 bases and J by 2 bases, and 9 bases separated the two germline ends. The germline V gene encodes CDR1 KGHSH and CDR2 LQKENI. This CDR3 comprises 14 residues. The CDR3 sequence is CASSPLGNTDTQYF. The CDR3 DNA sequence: TGTGCCAGCTCACCGCTGGGCAACACAGATACGCAGTATTTT.

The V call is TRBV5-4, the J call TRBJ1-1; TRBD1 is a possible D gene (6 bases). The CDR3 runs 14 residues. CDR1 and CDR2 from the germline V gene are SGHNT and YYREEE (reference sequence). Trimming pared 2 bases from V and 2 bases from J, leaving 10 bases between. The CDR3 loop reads CASSFRTDNTEAFF. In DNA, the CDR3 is TGTGCCAGCAGCTTCCGGACAGACAACACTGAAGCTTTCTTT.

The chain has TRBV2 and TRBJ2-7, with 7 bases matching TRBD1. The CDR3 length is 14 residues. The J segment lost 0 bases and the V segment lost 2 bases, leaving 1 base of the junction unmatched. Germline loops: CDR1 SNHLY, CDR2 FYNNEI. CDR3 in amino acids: CASSEWDSSYEQYF. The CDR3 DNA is TGTGCCAGCAGTGAATGGGACAGCTCCTACGAGCAGTACTTC.